This T cell receptor (beta chain) was recovered during a study of blood T cell repertoires in COVID-19. Study summary: Some COVID-19 samples were acute and others convalescent; all came from the United States, Italy and Spain. The cDNA or gDNA used as material had been derived from T cells, B-cell-depleted T cells, or PBMCs.

Assay: immunoSEQ multiplex PCR; the TCRdb copy retains only in-frame clones and omits some. The sample carries around 280,000 clones, 75% to 90% recorded once. The V gene lost 4 bases and the J gene lost 6 bases, with 5 bases spanning the gap. This CDR3 comprises 11 residues. In germline, CDR1 is KGHDR, CDR2 SFDVKD. Sequencing was performed on peripheral blood. This TCR came from a woman in her 30s who had recovered from COVID-19. The chain is built from TRBV24-1 and TRBJ1-2, with D perhaps TRBD1 (5 bases). CDR3 DNA: TGTGCCACCAGTGAAGGGGATGGCTACACCTTC. Amino acids: CATSEGDGYTF.